The TCR beta chain described here comes from a study of blood T cell repertoires in COVID-19. The wider study: PBMCs, B-cell-depleted T cells, or T cells provided the cDNA or gDNA that made up the material.

Individuals aged roughly 18 to 95 years were recruited from 24 US areas. Recovered status in Cohort 3 required two negative PCRs, clearance, or symptom resolution. Per the germline V gene, CDR1 is MDHEN and CDR2 is SYDVKM. J gave up 0 bases and V 5 bases, and 15 bases lay outside the gene matches. The CDR3 is 19 residues long. Per the original data handling: Reference gene primer amplification yielded estimated nucleated cell counts. Produced via immunoSEQ multiplex PCR; TCRdb's table is partial and in-frame only. Clonal size and the V and J genes are those of that table, whereas D and trimming came from the DNA. The sample has some 320,000 clones; around 87% are singletons.

The receptor was derived from a woman between 25 and 40 years old who had recovered from COVID-19. The sequenced sample was PBMCs or T cells enriched from blood (not recorded which). The chain combines TRBV28 with TRBJ1-4; 7 nucleotides match TRBD1. This chain's CDR3 is CASSPWTGPEFPTNEKLFF. CDR3 nucleotide sequence: TGTGCCAGCAGTCCTTGGACAGGCCCCGAGTTTCCAACTAATGAAAAACTGTTTTTT.